This T cell receptor (beta chain) was recorded in a study of molecular identifiers for immune sequencing clone quantification. Bulk TCR libraries were made with methods that had been previously described and with listed TCR primers. Each CDR3 protein gets one entry after TCRdb re-called the PCR reads with MiXCR. The sample records 85,000 to 130,000 distinct CDR3 sequences, roughly 38% being singletons. For naive CD8 T cells, sorting used the CD8+CD4-CCR7+CD45RA+ phenotype. The CDR3 has 12 residues. V was cut by 2 bases and J by 7 bases, with 8 bases left in between. The chain joins TRBV12-3 or TRBV12-4 to TRBJ2-5, with D perhaps TRBD2 (6 bases). Material for sequencing was naive CD8+ T cells from blood, with Jurkat cell RNA spiked in. Subset indicated: FACS-sorted CD8+CD4-CCR7+CD45RA+ naive T cells. This clonotype was obtained from a human donor in good health. Some libraries in this study had Jurkat cell RNA spiked in. CDR3 bases: TGTGCCAGCAGTTTAACCGGGGGGACCCAGTACTTC. This codes for CASSLTGGTQYF.